This T cell receptor beta chain was profiled in a study of cytomegalovirus exposure and HLA in healthy donors. Study-level background: Prior work identified some 120 million unique TCR beta sequences in 190 million or so T cells. A data release that came early held approximately 85 million unique TCRs from HLA-typed donors. Study results and caveats: The study flagged 150 to 200 TCR beta chains as cytomegalovirus-associated. A reported reduction in N-insertions relative to the roughly 610-donor mean was seen in an Asian-associated ancestry cluster in a later analysis.

With 60 Vbeta and 13 Jbeta primers, the PCR was carried out. Method: immunoSEQ multiplex PCR; TCRdb's copy keeps in-frame clones and lacks some. The sample records about 94,000 clones, 70% to 85% being singletons. Comment on this clone: Its antigen is not known.

Sample: PBMCs. This clonotype originated in a young man in good health and CMV-seropositive.

For the CDR3, the DNA is TGCGCCAGCAGCCCTCCCAGGGGTCAAGAGACCCAGTACTTC. It yields the protein CASSPPRGQETQYF. The chain couples TRBV5-1 to TRBJ2-5, with D possibly matching TRBD1 (6 bases). V lost 4 bases, J lost 2 bases, and 12 bases lay in between. The CDR3 extends over 14 amino acids. Germline values: CDR1 SGHRS, CDR2 YFSETQ.